These 28 T cell receptor beta chains originate from one sample sequenced in a study of early T cells in non-severe SARS-CoV-2 infection. TCRdb processed the 5' RACE reads anew with MiXCR; each CDR3 protein has one entry. The sample has 32,000 or so distinct CDR3 sequences; about 4.7% are singletons. Specimen: whole blood. These receptor sequences come from an adult who was a healthcare worker with PCR-confirmed SARS-CoV-2 infection or an uninfected control (not recorded which).

This clonotype was seen at least ten times. The chain carries TRBV29-1 and TRBJ2-2; D gene ambiguous. Trimming left V 4 bases short and J 11 bases short, with 11 bases between. CDR1 and CDR2 from the germline V gene are SQVTM and ANQGSEA. The length of the CDR3 is 11 residues. CDR3 nucleotides: TGCAGCGTTGGACGAGAAAAAGAGCTGTTTTTT. Its translation is CSVGREKELFF.

This clonotype has a count of ten or more. The gene calls are TRBV19 and TRBJ2-1; 12 nucleotides align to TRBD2. Germline V gene sequence: CDR1 LNHDA, CDR2 SQIVND (reference sequence). The CDR3 runs to 13 residues. Trimming took 9 bases from V and 7 from J; bases not matched to a gene: 4. CDR3 loop: CASLAGGRNEQFF. The CDR3 region has the DNA TGTGCCAGCCTAGCGGGGGGGAGAAATGAGCAGTTCTTC. Variable domain in full (rest from reference TRBV19 and TRBJ2-1): DGGITQSPKYLFRKEGQNVTLSCEQNLNHDAMYWYRQDPGQGLRLIYYSQIVNDFQKGDIAEGYSVSREKKESFPLTVTSAQKNPTAFYLCASLAGGRNEQFFGPGTRLTVL.

This clonotype was seen at least ten times. J is TRBJ2-2 and V is TRBV29-1; D gene uncertain. Germline V CDR1 and CDR2: SQVTM, ANQGSEA. CDR3 length equals 10 residues. The germline V and J ends were trimmed by 6 bases and 2 bases, with 1 base remaining between them. Here the CDR3 reads CSVNTGELFF. CDR3 sequence (DNA): TGCAGCGTAAACACCGGGGAGCTGTTTTTT.

Many counts were recorded for this clonotype. The chain has TRBV29-1 and TRBJ2-1; TRBD2 agrees at 13 bases. Germline CDR1 is SQVTM and CDR2 is ANQGSEA. V gave up 6 bases and J gave up 3 bases; unmatched junction bases: 5. The CDR3 totals 15 residues. CDR3 nucleotide sequence: TGCAGCGTAAAACTAGCGGGGGGGAGCTACAATGAGCAGTTCTTC. Translating gives CSVKLAGGSYNEQFF.

This clonotype appeared many times. The V and J genes are TRBV5-6 and TRBJ2-2; D uncertain. The CDR3 is 16 residues long. Germline lookup yields CDR1 SGHDT and CDR2 YYEEEE. Trimming pared 2 bases from V and 1 base from J, leaving 12 bases between. CDR3: CASSLGGSVNTGELFF. In nucleotides, the CDR3 is TGTGCCAGCAGCTTAGGCGGTTCAGTGAACACCGGGGAGCTGTTTTTT.

This clonotype was observed at least ten times. The chain employs TRBV20-1 and TRBJ2-1; TRBD1 might be the D (6 bases). CDR3 length: 14 residues. Deletions cut 4 bases from V and 3 bases from J, with 13 bases between. Looked up from germline, CDR1 is DFQATT and CDR2 is SNEGSKA (reference sequence). CDR3 loop: CSAMGTRGYNEQFF. CDR3 DNA sequence: TGCAGTGCTATGGGGACACGGGGCTACAATGAGCAGTTCTTC.

This clonotype was found many times. The rearrangement links TRBV7-8 to TRBJ1-2; 7 bases map to TRBD1. The CDR3 sequence is 15 residues long. V lost 2 bases, J lost 3 bases, and 6 bases stayed unmatched. The germline CDR1 and CDR2 sequences are SGHVS and FQNEAQ. The CDR3 DNA sequence: TGTGCCAGCAGCTTATCGCCGCAGGGGGACTATGGCTACACCTTC. Translation: CASSLSPQGDYGYTF.

This clonotype was seen only a few times. The chain has TRBV12-3 or TRBV12-4 and TRBJ1-6; D unresolved. The CDR3 extends over 12 amino acids. The ends were cut back, 6 bases at V and 14 bases at J, with 14 bases in the middle. CDR3 nucleotides: TGTGCCAGCAGCCTTGCCCTTTGGACCCTCCACTTT. Protein sequence: CASSLALWTLHF.

The genes are TRBV20-1 and TRBJ2-1, with D maybe TRBD2 (5 bases). The CDR3 runs to 15 residues. With 7 bases removed from V and 5 bases from J, the gap between germline ends came to 21 bases. Germline lookup yields CDR1 DFQATT and CDR2 SNEGSKA (reference sequence). CDR3 loop: CSVGVELGGHNEQFF. CDR3 sequence (DNA): TGCAGTGTGGGCGTGGAACTAGGTGGACACAATGAGCAGTTCTTC.

V is TRBV14 and J is TRBJ2-7, with a weak D call TRBD1 (5 bases). The CDR3 has 15 amino acids. The V gene's germline CDR1 is SGHDN and CDR2 FVKESK. Trimming took off 0 bases at V and 2 bases at J, with 11 bases between the two ends. The CDR3: CASSQDDGRAYEQYF. The CDR3 nucleotides read TGTGCCAGCAGCCAAGATGACGGCAGGGCCTACGAGCAGTACTTC.

This clonotype was counted ten times or more. This rearrangement joins TRBV28 to TRBJ1-5; no reliable D call. CDR1 MDHEN and CDR2 SYDVKM come from the germline V gene. This CDR3 has 13 residues. V lost 7 bases and J 1 base, leaving 8 bases between the germline ends. The CDR3 region has the DNA TGTGCCAGCAAAGAACAGAGCAATCAGCCCCAGCATTTT. Amino acids: CASKEQSNQPQHF.

This clonotype was found a few times. The chain uses TRBV5-1 and TRBJ1-2, with D perhaps TRBD1 (6 bases). CDR3 length equals 14 residues. The germline gives CDR1 SGHRS, CDR2 YFSETQ. Trimming stripped 3 bases from V and 3 bases from J, with 12 bases between. The CDR3 region is CASSYQGRDYGYTF. CDR3 DNA: TGCGCCAGCAGCTACCAGGGGAGAGACTATGGCTACACCTTC.

In this sample, this clonotype turned up many times. This chain joins TRBV29-1 and TRBJ2-6; D gene uncertain. Germline lookup yields CDR1 SQVTM and CDR2 ANQGSEA. This CDR3 is 13 amino acids long. Trimming took 3 bases from V and 1 from J, leaving 4 bases between them. In DNA, the CDR3 is TGCAGCGTTGAGTGGTCTGGGGCCAACGTCCTGACTTTC. This sequence encodes CSVEWSGANVLTF.

This clonotype showed up many times. V usage is TRBV7-6 and J usage is TRBJ2-2, with D perhaps matching TRBD1 (6 bases). The CDR3 is 14 residues long. Germline CDR1 reads SGHVS; CDR2 reads FNYEAQ. Between the trimmed V and J ends, which lost 2 bases and 4 bases, there was a span of 8 bases. The CDR3 loop reads CASSLRGGTGELFF. The CDR3 DNA follows: TGTGCCAGCAGCTTAAGAGGGGGCACCGGGGAGCTGTTTTTT.

This clonotype was recorded at least ten times. CDR3 region: CASSFQRGNTGELFF. The CDR3 DNA is TGTGCCAGCAGTTTCCAGCGGGGGAACACCGGGGAGCTGTTTTTT. This sequence joins TRBV28 and TRBJ2-2; 7 bases line up with TRBD2. Germline CDR1 and CDR2: MDHEN and SYDVKM. This CDR3 comprises 15 residues. V dropped 3 bases and J dropped 1; count of bases not matched to a gene: 2. Combining the CDR3 with reference TRBV28 and TRBJ2-2 gives the whole variable domain DVKVTQSSRYLVKRTGEKVFLECVQDMDHENMFWYRQDPGLGLRLIYFSYDVKMKEKGDIPEGYSVSREKKERFSLILESASTNQTSMYLCASSFQRGNTGELFFGEGSRLTVL.

The table lists this clonotype with many counts. This chain uses TRBV5-6 with TRBJ2-1; D is undetermined. Germline lookup yields CDR1 SGHDT and CDR2 YYEEEE. The CDR3 has 15 residues. V was pared by 2 bases and J by 10 bases, with 19 bases between. DNA for the CDR3: TGTGCCAGCAGCTTATCACCCCTCTCCAAAGGAGAGCAGTTCTTC. As protein: CASSLSPLSKGEQFF.

This clonotype appeared a few times. The chain has TRBV28 and TRBJ2-5; D gene unclear. The CDR3 has 13 residues. From germline, CDR1 is MDHEN and CDR2 SYDVKM. Trimming left V 3 bases short and J 0 bases short, with 5 bases between. The CDR3 DNA reads TGTGCCAGCAGTTTTCAGTACCAAGAGACCCAGTACTTC. Translating gives CASSFQYQETQYF. Drawing the rest from reference TRBV28 and TRBJ2-5, the complete variable domain is DVKVTQSSRYLVKRTGEKVFLECVQDMDHENMFWYRQDPGLGLRLIYFSYDVKMKEKGDIPEGYSVSREKKERFSLILESASTNQTSMYLCASSFQYQETQYFGPGTRLLVL.

This chain links TRBV5-1 with TRBJ1-1, with unresolved D. In germline, CDR1 is SGHRS, CDR2 YFSETQ. The CDR3 is 13 amino acids. Deletions cut 4 bases from V and 1 base from J, with 8 bases between. The CDR3 sequence: CASSPSGNTEAFF. The CDR3 coding sequence is TGCGCCAGCAGCCCGTCAGGGAACACTGAAGCTTTCTTT.

The V gene is TRBV12-3 or TRBV12-4, the J gene TRBJ2-3; D remains ambiguous. The CDR3 length is 12 residues. Deletions cut 2 bases from V and 8 bases from J, with 8 bases between. CDR3 DNA: TGTGCCAGCAGTTTATCTATAGGTACGCAGTATTTT. Amino acid sequence: CASSLSIGTQYF.

This clonotype was recorded at least ten times. The chain joins TRBV7-6 to TRBJ1-6, with D possibly TRBD1 on 6 matching bases. CDR1 is SGHVS and CDR2 is FNYEAQ in the germline V gene. V was clipped by 4 bases and J by 6 bases, with 10 bases between them. CDR3 size: 14 residues. CDR3 loop: CASSSDSINSPLHF. CDR3 sequence (DNA): TGTGCCAGCAGCTCGGACAGCATTAATTCACCCCTCCACTTT.

This clonotype was detected ten times or more. V and J are TRBV20-1 and TRBJ2-2; 11 nucleotides match TRBD2. CDR1 is DFQATT and CDR2 is SNEGSKA in the germline V gene (reference sequence). This CDR3 is 15 amino acids long. The junction had 2 bases not matched to a gene; V was cut back by 2 bases and J by 3 bases. For the CDR3, the DNA is TGCAGTGCTAGACCGGGACTAGCGGACACCGGGGAGCTGTTTTTT. It encodes CSARPGLADTGELFF.

This clonotype was observed many times. V is TRBV7-2 and J is TRBJ2-7, with 11 bases lining up with TRBD1. Germline values: CDR1 SGHTA, CDR2 FQGNSA. The J segment lost 6 bases and the V segment lost 2 bases, leaving 3 bases of the junction unmatched. This CDR3 is 14 amino acids long. In DNA form, the CDR3 reads TGTGCCAGCAGCTTAAGGGACAGGGGGAGCGAGCAGTACTTC. Encoded protein: CASSLRDRGSEQYF.

This clonotype appeared a few times. The chain joins TRBV2 to TRBJ1-1; D remains unclear. Per the germline V gene, CDR1 is SNHLY and CDR2 is FYNNEI. V was pared by 7 bases and J by 5 bases, with 14 bases between. The CDR3 runs to 13 residues. This chain's CDR3 is CASIFSSGTEAFF. In DNA, the CDR3 is TGTGCCAGCATTTTCTCCTCCGGAACTGAAGCTTTCTTT.

This clonotype was seen many times. V and J are TRBV20-1 and TRBJ2-3; possibly TRBD2 for D (5 bases). Germline V gene data show CDR1 as DFQATT and CDR2 as SNEGSKA (reference sequence). V was shortened by 0 bases and J by 4 bases, with 11 bases between the two germline ends. The CDR3 is 14 amino acids. As DNA, the CDR3 is TGCAGTGCTAGAGAGTTACTAGGCGCAGATACGCAGTATTTT. Its protein product is CSARELLGADTQYF.

This rearrangement joins TRBV5-4 to TRBJ2-3; 8 bases map to TRBD2. Germline V gene data show CDR1 as SGHNT and CDR2 as YYREEE (reference sequence). V lost 4 bases, J lost 1 base, and 14 bases stayed unmatched. There are 18 residues in the CDR3. CDR3 DNA sequence: TGTGCCAGCAGCACCCAACCCCTTAGCGGGGCACGCACAGATACGCAGTATTTT. Translation: CASSTQPLSGARTDTQYF.

This clonotype appeared many times. This chain joins TRBV10-2 and TRBJ2-5; tentative D call: TRBD2 (5 bases). Between the trimmed V and J ends, which lost 2 bases and 3 bases, there was a span of 10 bases. The CDR3 covers 14 residues. Germline V lookup: CDR1 WSHSY, CDR2 SAAADI. This CDR3 is CASSERVTKETQYF. CDR3 DNA: TGCGCCAGCAGTGAGAGAGTGACTAAAGAGACCCAGTACTTC.

The CDR3 region is CSVTYRDDQPQHF. The CDR3 region has the DNA TGCAGCGTTACATACAGGGATGATCAGCCCCAGCATTTT. This chain connects TRBV29-1 to TRBJ1-5; a weak D match, TRBD1 (6 bases). Germline loops: CDR1 SQVTM, CDR2 ANQGSEA. V lost 5 bases and J 5 bases, leaving 13 bases between the germline ends. The CDR3 is 13 residues long.

This clonotype occurred many times. The V and J genes are TRBV6-2 or TRBV6-3 and TRBJ2-5; perhaps D is TRBD1 or TRBD2 (6 bases each). CDR3 size: 13 residues. V lost 8 bases and J 1 base, leaving 11 bases between the germline ends. CDR1 is MNHEY and CDR2 is SVGEGT in the germline V gene. The CDR3, as DNA: TGTGCCAGCGAGGGGGGAATCCAAGAGACCCAGTACTTC. Translation: CASEGGIQETQYF.